This T cell receptor beta chain was sequenced in a study of Ad26.COV2.S vaccination and SARS-CoV-2 variants. As for treatment: about 20 received Ad26.COV2.S at low or high dose, single or two shots; about five received placebo; per-sample allocation not given. All samples were drawn on day 63, counting from the first vaccine or placebo injection. This CDR3 has 15 residues. Losses at the gene ends were 6 bases for V and 2 bases for J; bases not matched to a gene: 10. Germline loops: CDR1 SGHVS, CDR2 FNYEAQ. Measured with immunoSEQ multiplex PCR; TCRdb has only the in-frame clones, and not every one. The sample lists 350,000 to 450,000 clones; roughly 85% were seen once.

The V and J genes are TRBV7-6 and TRBJ2-7, with 7 nucleotides matching TRBD2. The sample here was peripheral blood, taken in a trial of Ad26.COV2.S vaccine versus placebo. This receptor was identified in a person between 18 and 65 years old who received the Ad26.COV2.S COVID-19 vaccine or a placebo. The chain's CDR3 is CASSTTPSGAYEQYF. The CDR3 bases are TGTGCCAGCAGTACGACACCAAGCGGGGCCTACGAGCAGTACTTC.